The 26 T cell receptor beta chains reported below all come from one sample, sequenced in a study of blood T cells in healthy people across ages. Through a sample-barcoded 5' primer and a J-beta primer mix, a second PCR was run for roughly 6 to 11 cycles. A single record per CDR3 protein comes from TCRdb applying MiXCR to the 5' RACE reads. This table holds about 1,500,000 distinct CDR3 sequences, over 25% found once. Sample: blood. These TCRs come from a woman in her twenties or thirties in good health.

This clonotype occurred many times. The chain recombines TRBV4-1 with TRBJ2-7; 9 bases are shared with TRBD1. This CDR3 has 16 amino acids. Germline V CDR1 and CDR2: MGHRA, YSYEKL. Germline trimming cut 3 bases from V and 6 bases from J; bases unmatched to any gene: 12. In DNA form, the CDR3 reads TGCGCCAGCAGCCAGGGGCTCGGGACAGGGCCCCTCGAGCAGTACTTC. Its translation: CASSQGLGTGPLEQYF.

The CDR3 DNA reads TGTGCCAGCAGCCCATTAGCGGATGATACGCAGTATTTT. The encoded protein is CASSPLADDTQYF. The chain has TRBV7-2 and TRBJ2-3; TRBD2 is a possible D gene (6 bases). The CDR3 is made up of 13 amino acids. The V gene lost 5 bases and the J gene lost 6 bases, with 12 bases spanning the gap. Germline V gene lookup returns CDR1 SGHTA and CDR2 FQGNSA.

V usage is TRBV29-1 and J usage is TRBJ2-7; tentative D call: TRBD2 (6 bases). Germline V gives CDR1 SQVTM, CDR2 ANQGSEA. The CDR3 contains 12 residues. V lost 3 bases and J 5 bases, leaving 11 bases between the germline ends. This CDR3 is CSVELGGDEQYF. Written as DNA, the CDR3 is TGCAGCGTTGAGTTGGGAGGCGACGAGCAGTACTTC.

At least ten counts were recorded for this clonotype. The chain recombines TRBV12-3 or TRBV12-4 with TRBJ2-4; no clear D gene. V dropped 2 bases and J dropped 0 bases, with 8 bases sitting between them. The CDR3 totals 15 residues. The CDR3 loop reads CASSLFTGAKNIQYF. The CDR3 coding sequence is TGTGCCAGCAGTTTATTTACTGGAGCCAAAAACATTCAGTACTTC.

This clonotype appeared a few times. The CDR3 nucleotides read TGCGCCAGCAGCCGACGCGGGGGAGGGAGTCGGACTGAAGCTTTCTTT. Translated: CASSRRGGGSRTEAFF. The chain uses TRBV4-1 and TRBJ1-1, with a possible D match to TRBD1 (5 bases). V lost 4 bases to trimming and J lost 5 bases, with 20 bases between them. The CDR3 contains 16 residues. Germline V lookup: CDR1 MGHRA, CDR2 YSYEKL.

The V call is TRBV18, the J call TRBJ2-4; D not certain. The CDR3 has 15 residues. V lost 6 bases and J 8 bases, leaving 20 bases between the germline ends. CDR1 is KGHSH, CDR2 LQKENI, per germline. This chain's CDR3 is CASSLRGDAVDIQYF. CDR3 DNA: TGTGCCAGCTCCCTTCGAGGAGATGCAGTAGACATTCAGTACTTC.

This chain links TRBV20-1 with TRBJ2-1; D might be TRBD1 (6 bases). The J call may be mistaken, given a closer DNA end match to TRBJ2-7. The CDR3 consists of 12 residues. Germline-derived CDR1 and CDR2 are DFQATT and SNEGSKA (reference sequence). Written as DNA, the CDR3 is TGCAGTGCTGGGGGACATAACAATGAGCAGTACTTC. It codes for CSAGGHNNEQYF.

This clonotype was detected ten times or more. DNA of the CDR3: TGTGCCAGTTCCCCAGGGGGCGTCTACGAGCAGTACTTC. This codes for CASSPGGVYEQYF. The chain links TRBV12-3 or TRBV12-4 to TRBJ2-7; 8 nucleotides align to TRBD1. The CDR3 sequence is 13 residues long. Unmatched junction bases numbered 7, after V lost 9 bases and J lost 3 bases.

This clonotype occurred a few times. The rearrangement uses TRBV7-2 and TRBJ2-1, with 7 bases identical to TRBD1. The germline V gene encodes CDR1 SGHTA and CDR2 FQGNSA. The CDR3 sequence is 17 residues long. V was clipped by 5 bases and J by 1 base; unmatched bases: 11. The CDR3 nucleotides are TGTGCCAGCAGCATTTCGGGTTACAGGGGTTCCTACAATGAGCAGTTCTTC. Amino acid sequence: CASSISGYRGSYNEQFF.

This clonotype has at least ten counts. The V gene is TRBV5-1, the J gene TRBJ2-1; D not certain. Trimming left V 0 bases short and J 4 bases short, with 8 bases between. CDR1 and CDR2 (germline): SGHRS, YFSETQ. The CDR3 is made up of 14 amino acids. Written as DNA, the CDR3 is TGCGCCAGCAGCTTGGCACAGAATTACAATGAGCAGTTCTTC. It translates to CASSLAQNYNEQFF. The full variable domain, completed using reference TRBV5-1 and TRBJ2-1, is KAGVTQTPRYLIKTRGQQVTLSCSPISGHRSVSWYQQTPGQGLQFLFEYFSETQRNKGNFPGRFSGRQFSNSRSEMNVSTLELGDSALYLCASSLAQNYNEQFFGPGTRLTVL.

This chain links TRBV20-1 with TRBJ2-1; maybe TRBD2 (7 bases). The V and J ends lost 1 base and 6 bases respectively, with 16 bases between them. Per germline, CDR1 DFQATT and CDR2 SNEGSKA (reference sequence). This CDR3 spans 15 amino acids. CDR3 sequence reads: CSARAHGGAFNEQFF. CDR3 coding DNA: TGCAGTGCTAGAGCCCATGGGGGGGCGTTCAATGAGCAGTTCTTC.

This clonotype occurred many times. CDR3 in DNA: TGTGCTAACGATGGGGGCGAGCAGTACTTC. Translating it yields CANDGGEQYF. The rearrangement joins TRBV6-5 to TRBJ2-7; D tentatively fits TRBD1 or TRBD2 (5 bases each). The CDR3 totals 10 residues. Germline lookup yields CDR1 MNHEY and CDR2 SVGAGI.

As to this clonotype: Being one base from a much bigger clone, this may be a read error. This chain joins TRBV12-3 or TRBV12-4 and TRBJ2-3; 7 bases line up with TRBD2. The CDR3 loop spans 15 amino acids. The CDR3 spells CASSGAGSYGDTRYF. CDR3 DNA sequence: TGTGCCAGCAGCGGAGCGGGATCGTACGGAGATACGCGGTATTTT.

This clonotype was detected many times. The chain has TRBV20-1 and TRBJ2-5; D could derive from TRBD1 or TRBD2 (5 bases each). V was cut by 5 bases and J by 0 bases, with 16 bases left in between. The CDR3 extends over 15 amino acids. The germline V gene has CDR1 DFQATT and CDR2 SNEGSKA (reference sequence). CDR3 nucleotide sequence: TGCAGTGCTCAACGCCCGGGGCCTCACCAAGAGACCCAGTACTTC. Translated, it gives CSAQRPGPHQETQYF.

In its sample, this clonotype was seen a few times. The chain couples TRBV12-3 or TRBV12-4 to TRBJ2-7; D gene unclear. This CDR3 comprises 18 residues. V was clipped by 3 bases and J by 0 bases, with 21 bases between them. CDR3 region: CASSLGSHLRSSSYEQYF. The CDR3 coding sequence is TGTGCCAGCAGTTTGGGCAGCCATTTGCGGTCCAGCTCCTACGAGCAGTACTTC.

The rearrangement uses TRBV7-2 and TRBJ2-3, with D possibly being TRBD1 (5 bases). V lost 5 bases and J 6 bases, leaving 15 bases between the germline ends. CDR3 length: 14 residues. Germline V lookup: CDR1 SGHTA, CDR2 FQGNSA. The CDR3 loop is CASSQDRPPDTQYF. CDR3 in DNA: TGTGCCAGCAGCCAAGACAGACCCCCCGATACGCAGTATTTT.

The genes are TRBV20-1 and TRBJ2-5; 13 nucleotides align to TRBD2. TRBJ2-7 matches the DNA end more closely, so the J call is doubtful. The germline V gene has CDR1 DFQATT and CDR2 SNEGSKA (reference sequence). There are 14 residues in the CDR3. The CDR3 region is CSAKLAGGTYEQYF. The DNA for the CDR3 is TGCAGTGCAAAACTAGCGGGAGGGACCTACGAGCAGTACTTC.

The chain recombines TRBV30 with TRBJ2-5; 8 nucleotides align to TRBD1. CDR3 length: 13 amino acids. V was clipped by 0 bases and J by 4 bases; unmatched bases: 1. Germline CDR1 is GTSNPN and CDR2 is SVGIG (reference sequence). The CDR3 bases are TGTGCCTGGAGTGTACAGGGGGGAGAGACCCAGTACTTC. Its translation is CAWSVQGGETQYF.

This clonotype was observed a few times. The CDR3 loop reads CASSGDRGLVNQPQHF. CDR3 coding DNA: TGTGCCAGCAGTGGGGACAGGGGGCTGGTTAATCAGCCCCAGCATTTT. V usage is TRBV6-1 and J usage is TRBJ1-5, with 12 positions matching TRBD1. Trimming cost V 4 bases and J 4 bases; bases outside gene matches: 5. The germline gives CDR1 MNHNS, CDR2 SASEGT. The CDR3 is 16 amino acids.

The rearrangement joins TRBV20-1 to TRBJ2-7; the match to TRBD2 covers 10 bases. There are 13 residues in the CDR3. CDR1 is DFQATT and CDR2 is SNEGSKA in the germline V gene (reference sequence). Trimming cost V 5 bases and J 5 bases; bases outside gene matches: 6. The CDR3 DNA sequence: TGCAGTGCTCCGATAGCGGGAGGTAACGAGCAGTACTTC. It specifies CSAPIAGGNEQYF.

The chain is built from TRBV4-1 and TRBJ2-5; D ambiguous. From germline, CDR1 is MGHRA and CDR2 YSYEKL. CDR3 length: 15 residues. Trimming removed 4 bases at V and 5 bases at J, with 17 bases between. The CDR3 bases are TGCGCCAGCAGCCCCTCGGAGACCCCCGGCGAGACCCAGTACTTC. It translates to CASSPSETPGETQYF.

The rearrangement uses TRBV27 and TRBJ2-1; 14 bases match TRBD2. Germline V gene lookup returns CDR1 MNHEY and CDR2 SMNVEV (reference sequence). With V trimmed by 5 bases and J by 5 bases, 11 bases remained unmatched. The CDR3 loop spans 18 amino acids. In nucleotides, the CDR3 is TGTGCCAGCAGTCGCTATGGGACTAGCGGGGGTAAGAACAATGAGCAGTTCTTC. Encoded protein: CASSRYGTSGGKNNEQFF.

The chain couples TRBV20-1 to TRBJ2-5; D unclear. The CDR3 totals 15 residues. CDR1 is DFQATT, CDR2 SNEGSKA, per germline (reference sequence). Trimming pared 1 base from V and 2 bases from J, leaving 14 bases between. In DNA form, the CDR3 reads TGCAGTGCTAGAGCCCCCCCGGCAGGACAAGAGACCCAGTACTTC. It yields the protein CSARAPPAGQETQYF.

The CDR3 sequence is CASSEWGVAGLDGYTF. The CDR3 bases are TGTGCCAGCAGTGAGTGGGGGGTTGCGGGTTTGGATGGCTACACCTTC. V is TRBV6-1 and J is TRBJ1-2, with a possible D match to TRBD1 (5 bases). Trimming took 3 bases from V and 6 from J, leaving 20 bases between them. The CDR3 runs to 16 residues. CDR1 is MNHNS and CDR2 is SASEGT in the germline V gene.

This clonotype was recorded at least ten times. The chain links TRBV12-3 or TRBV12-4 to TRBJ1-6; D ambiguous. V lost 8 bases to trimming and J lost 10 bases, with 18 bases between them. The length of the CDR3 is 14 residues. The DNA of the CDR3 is TGTGCCAGCCGACGAGGAAGGGAGGAGTCACCCCTCCACTTT. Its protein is CASRRGREESPLHF.

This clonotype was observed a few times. As DNA, the CDR3 is TGTGCCAGCAGCTCAGCATCGGGACTAGCGGGGAACGAGCAGTACTTC. Its protein is CASSSASGLAGNEQYF. This chain connects TRBV6-5 to TRBJ2-7, with 13 positions matching TRBD2. Trimming took 6 bases from V and 5 from J; bases not matched to a gene: 10. The CDR3 has 16 residues. CDR1 and CDR2 (germline): MNHEY, SVGAGI.